This TCR beta chain is drawn from a study of a mutant IDH1 vaccine in newly diagnosed glioma. Overall study: Patients had eight vaccinations, in weeks 1, 3, 5, 7, 11, 15, 19 and 23.

Assay used: immunoSEQ multiplex PCR; TCRdb lists only in-frame clones, some missing. The sample shows 40,000 or so clones, approximately 90% of them seen only once. CDR1 is MRHNA, CDR2 SNTAGT, per germline. This CDR3 contains 14 residues. The V gene end was trimmed by 6 bases and the J gene end by 6 bases; junction bases not matched to a gene: 4. Turning to this clone: As yet, its antigen is unknown.

Time point specified: week 5, during vaccination. A 20-mer mutant IDH1 peptide at 300 ug was injected subcutaneously with topical imiquimod. This TCR came from a man aged 45-65 years with glioma. The J gene is TRBJ2-1, the V gene TRBV6-4, with TRBD1 identical over 11 bases. The sequencing used PBMCs, collected from a glioma patient whose treatment included an IDH1 peptide vaccine. CDR3 amino acids: CASSPGTGGNEQFF. CDR3 DNA: TGTGCCAGCAGCCCCGGGACAGGGGGCAATGAGCAGTTCTTC.